Listed below are T cell receptor beta chains from one sample, sequenced in a study of Ad26.COV2.S vaccination and SARS-CoV-2 variants. Assay used: immunoSEQ multiplex PCR; TCRdb lists only in-frame clones, some missing. The sample shows some 300,000 clones, around four fifths of them seen only once. Sequences were derived from peripheral blood, sampled in a trial of Ad26.COV2.S vaccine versus placebo. The origin of the receptors is a person aged 18-65 years who received the Ad26.COV2.S COVID-19 vaccine or a placebo. The CDR3 runs from the conserved cysteine through the conserved F or W. The D gene is left open where the match is weak. Clone sizes are given selectively: once, few, many, or a class where the clone is expanded.

v_gene	j_gene	d_gene	len	abundance	CDR3nt	CDR3aa
TRBV28	TRBJ1-5	NA	16	NA	TGTGCCAGCAGTACAATACCGGGTTACCACAATCAGCCCCAGCATTTT	CASSTIPGYHNQPQHF
TRBV19	TRBJ2-7	NA	14	NA	TGTGCCAGTAGTATAACGGACGGACCCTACGAGCAGTACTTC	CASSITDGPYEQYF
TRBV7-9	TRBJ1-1	NA	16	once	TGTGCCAGCAGCTTAGCGACAGACCGGCTGAACACTGAAGCTTTCTTT	CASSLATDRLNTEAFF
TRBV3-1/TRBV3-2	TRBJ2-5	NA	14	NA	TGTGCCAGCAGCCGGGGGGTCGGACAAGAGACCCAGTACTTC	CASSRGVGQETQYF
TRBV11-3	TRBJ1-2	NA	15	NA	TGTGCCAGCAGCTGGGGGGGTCAGGGTAACTATGGCTACACCTTC	CASSWGGQGNYGYTF
TRBV7-2	TRBJ2-5	TRBD1	14	NA	TGTGCCAGCAGCTTGACAGGGGGCAGAGAGACCCAGTACTTC	CASSLTGGRETQYF
TRBV9	TRBJ2-7	NA	15	NA	TGTGCCAGCAGCGTAGCGCCGACCGCAACCTACGAGCAGTACTTC	CASSVAPTATYEQYF
TRBV19	TRBJ2-7	NA	16	NA	TGTGCCAGTAGTACGTCCGGGACATCTTTCACCTACGAGCAGTACTTC	CASSTSGTSFTYEQYF
TRBV29-1	TRBJ2-7	NA	14	NA	TGCAGCGTGGACTACGGCAGGGGCCCCCACGAGCAGTACTTC	CSVDYGRGPHEQYF
TRBV6-2/TRBV6-3	TRBJ2-1	NA	17	once	TGTGCCAGCAGTTCCCCGTCCCGACCTCGGTCCTACAATGAGCAGTTCTTC	CASSSPSRPRSYNEQFF
TRBV2	TRBJ1-1	TRBD1	13	NA	TGTGCCAGCCTATCGGGGACAGGGGGCGAAAGTTTCTTT	CASLSGTGGESFF
TRBV7-3	TRBJ2-1	NA	16	NA	TGTGCCAGCAGTCCGTTTGGGGGGGCAGGTATCAATGAGCAGTTCTTC	CASSPFGGAGINEQFF
TRBV5-1	TRBJ2-7	NA	16	NA	TGCGCCAGCACCAGGGGAGACCTAGTGTATGGCTACGAGCAGTACTTC	CASTRGDLVYGYEQYF
TRBV29-1	TRBJ2-3	NA	15	NA	TGCAGCGCCCTAACAGGTGCCACTAGCACAGATACGCAGTATTTT	CSALTGATSTDTQYF
TRBV19	TRBJ2-7	TRBD1	16	NA	TGTGCCAGTAGTATGACCGGGACAGGTTTATTCTACGAGCAGTACTTC	CASSMTGTGLFYEQYF
TRBV5-4	TRBJ1-4	TRBD1	14	NA	TGTGCCAGCAGCTTGGGCAGGGGGTATGAAAAACTGTTTTTT	CASSLGRGYEKLFF
TRBV24-1	TRBJ2-7	NA	13	once	TGTGCCACCAGTGTGGGCAGGGGCTACGAGCAGTACTTC	CATSVGRGYEQYF
TRBV11-2	TRBJ2-5	TRBD2	17	NA	TGTGCCAGCAGCTTAGAAGTTGGGACTAGCGGCCATCTGGCCCAGTACTTC	CASSLEVGTSGHLAQYF
TRBV19	TRBJ1-3	NA	15	NA	TGTGCCAGTAGGGCCGGGACATACTCTGGAAACACCATATATTTT	CASRAGTYSGNTIYF
TRBV7-3	TRBJ2-6	NA	16	NA	TGTGCCAGCAGCTCTCCGACATCCCTTGGGGCCAACGTCCTGACTTTC	CASSSPTSLGANVLTF
TRBV12-3/TRBV12-4	TRBJ2-7	TRBD1	13	NA	TGTGCCAGCAGTACAGGGGGATACGGCGAGCAGTACTTC	CASSTGGYGEQYF
TRBV28	TRBJ2-1	TRBD1	15	NA	TGTGCCAGCACCTTGCCGACAGGGGTTCTCAATGAGCAGTTCTTC	CASTLPTGVLNEQFF